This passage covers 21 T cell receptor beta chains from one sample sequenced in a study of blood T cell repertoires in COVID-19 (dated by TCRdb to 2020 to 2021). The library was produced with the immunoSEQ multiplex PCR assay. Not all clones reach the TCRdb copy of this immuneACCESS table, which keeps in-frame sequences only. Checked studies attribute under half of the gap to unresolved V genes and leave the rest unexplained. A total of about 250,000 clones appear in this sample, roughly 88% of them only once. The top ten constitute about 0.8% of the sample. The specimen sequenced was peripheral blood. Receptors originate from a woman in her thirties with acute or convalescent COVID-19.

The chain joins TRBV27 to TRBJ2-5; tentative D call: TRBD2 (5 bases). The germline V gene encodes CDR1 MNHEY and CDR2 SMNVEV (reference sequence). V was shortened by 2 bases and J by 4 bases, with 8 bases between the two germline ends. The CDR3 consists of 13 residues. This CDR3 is CASSLGEIETQYF. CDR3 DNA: TGTGCCAGCAGTTTAGGGGAGATAGAGACCCAGTACTTC.

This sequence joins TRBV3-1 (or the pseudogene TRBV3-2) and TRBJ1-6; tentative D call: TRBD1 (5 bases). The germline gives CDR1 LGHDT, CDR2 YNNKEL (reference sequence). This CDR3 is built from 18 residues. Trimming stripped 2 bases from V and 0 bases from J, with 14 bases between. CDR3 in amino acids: CASSQSALGGSYNSPLHF. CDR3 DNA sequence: TGTGCCAGCAGCCAATCTGCTTTGGGGGGCTCCTATAATTCACCCCTCCACTTT.

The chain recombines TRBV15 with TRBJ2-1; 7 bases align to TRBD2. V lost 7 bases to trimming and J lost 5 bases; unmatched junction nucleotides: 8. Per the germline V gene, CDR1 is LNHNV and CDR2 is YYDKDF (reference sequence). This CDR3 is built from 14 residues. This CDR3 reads CATKPGLSDNEQFF. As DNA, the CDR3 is TGTGCCACCAAGCCGGGACTATCCGACAATGAGCAGTTCTTC. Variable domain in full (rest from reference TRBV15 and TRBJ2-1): DAMVIQNPRYQVTQFGKPVTLSCSQTLNHNVMYWYQQKSSQAPKLLFHYYDKDFNNEADTPDNFQSRRPNTSFCFLDIRSPGLGDTAMYLCATKPGLSDNEQFFGPGTRLTVL.

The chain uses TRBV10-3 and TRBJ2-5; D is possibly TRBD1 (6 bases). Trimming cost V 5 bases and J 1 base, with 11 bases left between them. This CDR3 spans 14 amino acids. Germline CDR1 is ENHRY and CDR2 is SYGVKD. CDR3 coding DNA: TGTGCCATCAGTCCCCAGGGGATCCAAGAGACCCAGTACTTC. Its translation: CAISPQGIQETQYF.

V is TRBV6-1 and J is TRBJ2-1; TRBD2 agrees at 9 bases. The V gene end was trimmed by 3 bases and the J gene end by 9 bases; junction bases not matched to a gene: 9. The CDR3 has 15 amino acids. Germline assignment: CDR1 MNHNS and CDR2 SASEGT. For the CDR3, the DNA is TGTGCCAGCAGTGACCTAGCGGGAACGGCGGCTGAGCAGTTCTTC. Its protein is CASSDLAGTAAEQFF.

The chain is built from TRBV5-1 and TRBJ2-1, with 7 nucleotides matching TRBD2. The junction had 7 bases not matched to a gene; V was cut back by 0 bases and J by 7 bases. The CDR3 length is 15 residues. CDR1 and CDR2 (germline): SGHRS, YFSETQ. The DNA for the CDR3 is TGCGCCAGCAGCTTGGAACTGGCGGGAGTTAATGAGCAGTTCTTC. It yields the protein CASSLELAGVNEQFF.

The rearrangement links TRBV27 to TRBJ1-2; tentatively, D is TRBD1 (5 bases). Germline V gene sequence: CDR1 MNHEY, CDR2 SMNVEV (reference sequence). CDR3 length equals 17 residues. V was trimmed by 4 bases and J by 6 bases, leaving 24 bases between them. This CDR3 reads CASSSPGPGRYLNGYTF. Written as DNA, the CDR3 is TGTGCCAGCAGTTCCCCCGGGCCAGGGCGTTATCTAAATGGCTACACCTTC.

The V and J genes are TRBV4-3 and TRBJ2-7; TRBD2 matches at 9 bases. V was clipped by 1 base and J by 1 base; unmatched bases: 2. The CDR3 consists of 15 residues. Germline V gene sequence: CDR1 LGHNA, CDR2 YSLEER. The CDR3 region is CASSQVSGSSYEQYF. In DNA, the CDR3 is TGCGCCAGCAGCCAAGTTAGCGGGAGTTCCTACGAGCAGTACTTC.

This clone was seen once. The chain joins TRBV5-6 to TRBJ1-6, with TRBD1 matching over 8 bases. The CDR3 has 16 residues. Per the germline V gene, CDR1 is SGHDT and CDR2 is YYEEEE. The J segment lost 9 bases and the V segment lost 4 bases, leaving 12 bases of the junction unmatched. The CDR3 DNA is TGTGCCAGCAGCACCCGGGACAGGAGGGGAATTTCACCCCTCCACTTT. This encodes CASSTRDRRGISPLHF.

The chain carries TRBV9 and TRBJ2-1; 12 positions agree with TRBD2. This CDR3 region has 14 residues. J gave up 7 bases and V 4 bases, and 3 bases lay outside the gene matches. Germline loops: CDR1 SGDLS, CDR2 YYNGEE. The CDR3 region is CASSLGLAGNEQFF. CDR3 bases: TGTGCCAGCAGCTTAGGACTAGCGGGAAATGAGCAGTTCTTC.

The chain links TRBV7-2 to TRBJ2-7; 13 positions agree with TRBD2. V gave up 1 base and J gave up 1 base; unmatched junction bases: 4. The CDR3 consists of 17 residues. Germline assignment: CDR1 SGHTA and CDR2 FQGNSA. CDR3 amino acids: CASSLGGLAGRSYEQYF. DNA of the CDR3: TGTGCCAGCAGCTTAGGGGGACTAGCGGGGAGGTCCTACGAGCAGTACTTC.

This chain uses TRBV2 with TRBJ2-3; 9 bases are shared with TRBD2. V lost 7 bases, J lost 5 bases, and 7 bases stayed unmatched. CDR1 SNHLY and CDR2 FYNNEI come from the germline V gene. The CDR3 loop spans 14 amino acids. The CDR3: CASNSGRGKDTQYF. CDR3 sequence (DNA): TGTGCCAGCAATAGCGGGAGAGGTAAAGATACGCAGTATTTT.

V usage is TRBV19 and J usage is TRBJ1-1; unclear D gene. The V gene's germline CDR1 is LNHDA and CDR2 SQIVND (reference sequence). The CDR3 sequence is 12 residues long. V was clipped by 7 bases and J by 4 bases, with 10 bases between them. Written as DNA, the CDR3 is TGTGCCAGTAAGGAGGGCTCCACTGAAGCTTTCTTT. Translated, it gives CASKEGSTEAFF. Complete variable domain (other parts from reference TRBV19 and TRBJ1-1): DGGITQSPKYLFRKEGQNVTLSCEQNLNHDAMYWYRQDPGQGLRLIYYSQIVNDFQKGDIAEGYSVSREKKESFPLTVTSAQKNPTAFYLCASKEGSTEAFFGQGTRLTVV.

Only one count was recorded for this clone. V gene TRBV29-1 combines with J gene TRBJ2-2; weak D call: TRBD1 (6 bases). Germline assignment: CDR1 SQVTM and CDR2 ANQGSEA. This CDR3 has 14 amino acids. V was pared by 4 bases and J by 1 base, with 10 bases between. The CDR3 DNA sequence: TGCAGCGTTGCGGGACATAAGAACACCGGGGAGCTGTTTTTT. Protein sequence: CSVAGHKNTGELFF.

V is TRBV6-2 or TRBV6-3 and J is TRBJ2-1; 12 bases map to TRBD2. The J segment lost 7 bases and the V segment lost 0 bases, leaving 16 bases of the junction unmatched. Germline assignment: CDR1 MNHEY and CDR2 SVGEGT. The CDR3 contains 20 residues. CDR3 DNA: TGTGCCAGCAGTTACTCGATTGAGTCTAGCGGGAGGGCCATGGGTAATGAGCAGTTCTTC. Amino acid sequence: CASSYSIESSGRAMGNEQFF.

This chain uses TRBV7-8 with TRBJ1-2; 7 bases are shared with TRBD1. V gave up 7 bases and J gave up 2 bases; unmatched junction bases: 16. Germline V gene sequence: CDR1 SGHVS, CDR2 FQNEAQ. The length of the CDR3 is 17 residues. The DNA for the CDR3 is TGTGCCAGCACCTCGTTTGCAAGGGGGCAGTGGAACTATGGCTACACCTTC. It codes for CASTSFARGQWNYGYTF.

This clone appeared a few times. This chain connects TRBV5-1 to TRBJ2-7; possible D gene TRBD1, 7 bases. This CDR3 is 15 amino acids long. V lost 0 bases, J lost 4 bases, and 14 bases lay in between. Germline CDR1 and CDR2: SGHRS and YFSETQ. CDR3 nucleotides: TGCGCCAGCAGCTTGGGTGCGGGACAGACTTACGAGCAGTACTTC. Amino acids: CASSLGAGQTYEQYF. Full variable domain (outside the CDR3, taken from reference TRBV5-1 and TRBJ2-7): KAGVTQTPRYLIKTRGQQVTLSCSPISGHRSVSWYQQTPGQGLQFLFEYFSETQRNKGNFPGRFSGRQFSNSRSEMNVSTLELGDSALYLCASSLGAGQTYEQYFGPGTRLTVT.

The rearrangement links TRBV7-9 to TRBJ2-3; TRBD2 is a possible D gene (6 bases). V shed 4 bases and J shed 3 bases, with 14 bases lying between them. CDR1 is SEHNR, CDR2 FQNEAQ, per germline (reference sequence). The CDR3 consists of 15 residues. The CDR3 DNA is TGTGCCAGCAGCTCGATCGGGCGGGGAACAGATACGCAGTATTTT. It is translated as CASSSIGRGTDTQYF.

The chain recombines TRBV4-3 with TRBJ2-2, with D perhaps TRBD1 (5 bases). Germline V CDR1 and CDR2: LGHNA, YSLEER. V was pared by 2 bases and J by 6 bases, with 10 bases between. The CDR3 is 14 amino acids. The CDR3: CASSQRGRAGELFF. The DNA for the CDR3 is TGCGCCAGCAGCCAAAGGGGCCGCGCCGGGGAGCTGTTTTTT.

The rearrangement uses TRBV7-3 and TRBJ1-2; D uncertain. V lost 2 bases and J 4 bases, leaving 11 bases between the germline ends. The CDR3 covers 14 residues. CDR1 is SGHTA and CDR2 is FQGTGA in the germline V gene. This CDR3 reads CASSLGQRGYGYTF. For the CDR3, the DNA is TGTGCCAGCAGCTTAGGCCAACGGGGCTATGGCTACACCTTC.

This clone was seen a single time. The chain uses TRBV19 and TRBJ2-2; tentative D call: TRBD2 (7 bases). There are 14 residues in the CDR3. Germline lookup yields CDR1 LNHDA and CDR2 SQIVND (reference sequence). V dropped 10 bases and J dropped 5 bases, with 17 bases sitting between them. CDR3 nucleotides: TGTGCCACCCCATTCGGGGGGCATACCGGGGAGCTGTTTTTT. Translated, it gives CATPFGGHTGELFF.